This T cell receptor beta chain was obtained from a study of blood T cells in healthy people across ages. Overall study findings and caveats: It was held that the diversity estimates obtained from one million T cells were underestimates. Possibly confounding the expanded clonotype changes was the fact that donor CMV status was unknown.

This clonotype was seen more than once but under ten times. What it recognizes is unknown. RNA extraction gave at least 5 micrograms of total RNA per sample. The use of a sample-barcoded 5' primer and a J-beta primer mix characterized a second PCR of 7 to 11 cycles. Per sample, CDR3-containing paired-end reads numbered at least 2.5 million. TCRdb re-analysed the 5' RACE reads in MiXCR, keeping a single row per CDR3 protein. The sample records some 1,800,000 distinct CDR3 sequences, about two fifths being singletons. The receptor's source is a human donor in good health. Specimen: blood.

This CDR3 reads CASRPWAYETQYF. In nucleotides, the CDR3 is TGTGCCAGCAGACCTTGGGCTTATGAGACCCAGTACTTC. This chain links TRBV6-1 with TRBJ2-5; D ambiguous. V shed 6 bases and J shed 5 bases, with 13 bases lying between them. The CDR3 sequence is 13 residues long. Germline lookup yields CDR1 MNHNS and CDR2 SASEGT.